The 30 T cell receptor beta chains listed next were all sequenced from one sample in a study of radiation and T cells in renal cell carcinoma. Time point reported: baseline pretreatment blood. The treatment is: 15 Gy SBRT to primary tumor, nephrectomy 4 weeks later. Repertoires were generated with immunoSEQ multiplex PCR, while TCRdb's copy carries only in-frame clones and drops some. The data contain more than 140,000 clones, around four fifths of them singletons. The sample here was blood, taken from a patient whose treatment included radiotherapy and nephrectomy. These receptors originate from a woman in her forties or fifties with renal cell carcinoma.

The chain recombines TRBV9 with TRBJ1-1; D unresolved. CDR1 is SGDLS, CDR2 YYNGEE, per germline. Trimming removed 3 bases from V and 3 bases from J, with 12 bases in between. This CDR3 has 14 residues. CDR3 in amino acids: CASSADPRHTEAFF. The CDR3 DNA sequence: TGTGCCAGCAGCGCGGACCCCCGACACACTGAAGCTTTCTTT.

The chain is built from TRBV9 and TRBJ1-1; D gene ambiguous. From germline, CDR1 is SGDLS and CDR2 YYNGEE. The CDR3 extends over 14 amino acids. Trimming cost V 2 bases and J 1 base, with 9 bases left between them. The CDR3 sequence: CASSVDLGNTEAFF. DNA of the CDR3: TGTGCCAGCAGCGTGGACTTGGGGAACACTGAAGCTTTCTTT.

The chain carries TRBV5-6 and TRBJ1-1; no clear D. The CDR3 spans 13 residues. With 0 bases removed from V and 3 bases from J, the gap between germline ends came to 6 bases. The V gene's germline CDR1 is SGHDT and CDR2 YYEEEE. Here the CDR3 DNA reads TGTGCCAGCAGCTTGGGGCCAGACACTGAAGCTTTCTTT. This codes for CASSLGPDTEAFF.

The CDR3 spells CASGLEGPYGYTF. CDR3 DNA sequence: TGTGCCAGCGGCTTAGAGGGCCCCTATGGCTACACCTTC. This chain connects TRBV28 to TRBJ1-2, with unresolved D. V shed 8 bases and J shed 4 bases, with 14 bases lying between them. CDR1 and CDR2 from the germline V gene are MDHEN and SYDVKM. The CDR3 is 13 residues long.

The rearrangement links TRBV9 to TRBJ1-1; no firm D call. V was cut by 6 bases and J by 5 bases, with 23 bases left in between. There are 16 residues in the CDR3. Germline V gene sequence: CDR1 SGDLS, CDR2 YYNGEE. The DNA for the CDR3 is TGTGCCAGCACCATAGGCGGGCGCGCGGAGGGAACTGAAGCTTTCTTT. It yields the protein CASTIGGRAEGTEAFF.

The chain has TRBV4-3 and TRBJ1-2; 7 bases fit TRBD1. After removal of 3 bases from V and 3 bases from J, the junction contained 10 bases not matched to a gene. There are 16 residues in the CDR3. Germline V gives CDR1 LGHNA, CDR2 YSLEER. This CDR3 is CASSQDAGTEHYGYTF. The CDR3 nucleotides are TGCGCCAGCAGCCAGGATGCCGGGACAGAGCACTATGGCTACACCTTC.

The genes are TRBV2 and TRBJ2-5; D gene uncertain. CDR3 length: 13 residues. V lost 4 bases to trimming and J lost 3 bases, with 9 bases between them. Germline V gives CDR1 SNHLY, CDR2 FYNNEI. For the CDR3, the DNA is TGTGCCAGCAGTGTTGGCCTAGAAGAGACCCAGTACTTC. It codes for CASSVGLEETQYF. Together with reference TRBV2 and TRBJ2-5, the CDR3 gives the full variable domain: EPEVTQTPSHQVTQMGQEVILRCVPISNHLYFYWYRQILGQKVEFLVSFYNNEISEKSEIFDDQFSVERPDGSNFTLKIRSTKLEDSAMYFCASSVGLEETQYFGPGTRLLVL.

This clone was observed a few times. The chain employs TRBV7-9 and TRBJ1-1; 7 positions match TRBD1. The germline V gene encodes CDR1 SEHNR and CDR2 FQNEAQ (reference sequence). V trimming: 4 bases; J trimming: 7 bases; junction bases outside the gene matches: 3. This CDR3 has 12 amino acids. The CDR3 sequence is CASSSGQSEAFF. The CDR3 DNA is TGTGCCAGCAGCTCGGGACAGAGTGAAGCTTTCTTT. Full variable domain (outside the CDR3, taken from reference TRBV7-9 and TRBJ1-1): DTGVSQNPRHKITKRGQNVTFRCDPISEHNRLYWYRQTLGQGPEFLTYFQNEAQLEKSRLLSDRFSAERPKGSFSTLEIQRTEQGDSAMYLCASSSGQSEAFFGQGTRLTVV.

J is TRBJ1-2 and V is TRBV7-2; D is possibly TRBD1 (5 bases). Trimming shortened V by 1 base and J by 1 base, and 13 bases separated the two germline ends. The CDR3 has 16 residues. CDR1 SGHTA and CDR2 FQGNSA come from the germline V gene. The CDR3 sequence: CASSLDSGPDNYGYTF. In DNA form, the CDR3 reads TGTGCCAGCAGCTTAGATTCGGGGCCAGATAACTATGGCTACACCTTC.

This clone was observed a few times. The chain has TRBV27 and TRBJ2-2; D remains ambiguous. Germline V gene data show CDR1 as MNHEY and CDR2 as SMNVEV (reference sequence). V lost 7 bases, J lost 0 bases, and 15 bases lay in between. This CDR3 spans 16 amino acids. The CDR3 nucleotides read TGTGCCAGCACCTCTTCGGACGGGTCGAACACCGGGGAGCTGTTTTTT. Amino acids: CASTSSDGSNTGELFF.

CDR3 in amino acids: CASSKSGGLKASLTF. For the CDR3, the DNA is TGTGCCAGCAGCAAAAGCGGGGGGCTAAAAGCTAGTCTGACCTTC. The chain uses TRBV2 and TRBJ1-2, with D perhaps TRBD1 (6 bases). In germline, CDR1 is SNHLY, CDR2 FYNNEI. Trimming shortened V by 6 bases and J by 14 bases, and 28 bases separated the two germline ends. This CDR3 spans 15 amino acids.

The rearrangement uses TRBV5-1 and TRBJ1-1, with TRBD1 identical over 7 bases. Germline V gene sequence: CDR1 SGHRS, CDR2 YFSETQ. The junction had 6 bases not matched to a gene; V was cut back by 2 bases and J by 2 bases. This CDR3 comprises 15 residues. The DNA of the CDR3 is TGCGCCAGCAGCTTCCAGGGACAGCGAAACACTGAAGCTTTCTTT. It specifies CASSFQGQRNTEAFF.

This chain links TRBV28 with TRBJ1-1; D ambiguous. The CDR3 loop spans 14 amino acids. The ends were cut back, 3 bases at V and 4 bases at J, with 12 bases in the middle. Germline CDR1 reads MDHEN; CDR2 reads SYDVKM. CDR3 in DNA: TGTGCCAGCAGTTTTCGGGGAGAAAGCACTGAAGCTTTCTTT. This encodes CASSFRGESTEAFF.

The chain combines TRBV5-1 with TRBJ2-7; D is possibly TRBD1 (6 bases). This CDR3 region has 15 residues. The V end was cut by 0 bases, the J end by 7 bases, with 17 bases between. CDR1 is SGHRS, CDR2 YFSETQ, per germline. CDR3 loop: CASSLAGSGQGEQYF. In DNA, the CDR3 is TGCGCCAGCAGCTTGGCCGGCTCGGGGCAGGGGGAGCAGTACTTC.

In this sample, this clone turned up once. V is TRBV7-2 and J is TRBJ2-7; 8 nucleotides align to TRBD1. V lost 5 bases and J lost 0; bases outside the gene matches: 3. The germline V gene encodes CDR1 SGHTA and CDR2 FQGNSA. The CDR3 sequence is 14 residues long. The DNA of the CDR3 is TGTGCCAGCAGCGCAACAGGGGGCTCCTACGAGCAGTACTTC. Translated, it gives CASSATGGSYEQYF.

In its sample, this clone was seen once. One junction end disagrees with the germline gene, perhaps due to a read error. V is TRBV30 and J is TRBJ2-7; TRBD2 might be the D (7 bases). CDR1 GTSNPN and CDR2 SVGIG come from the germline V gene (reference sequence). The CDR3 consists of 13 residues. The CDR3 reads CAWSVTAGALGGF. For the CDR3, the DNA is TGTGCCTGGAGTGTAACGGCGGGGGCCCTGGGCGGTTTC.

The chain combines TRBV6-6 with TRBJ1-4; 11 nucleotides line up with TRBD1. This CDR3 region has 15 residues. Trimming cost V 7 bases and J 11 bases; bases outside gene matches: 12. CDR1 and CDR2 (germline): MNHNY, SVGAGI (reference sequence). The CDR3 region has the DNA TGTGCCAGCAATCTATCGGACAGGGGGCGGTTTAAACTGTTTTTT. Translating gives CASNLSDRGRFKLFF.

CDR3 nucleotides: TGTGCCAGCAGCGTAGTTGTAGCGGGAGGATGGGAGACCCAGTACTTC. It encodes CASSVVVAGGWETQYF. The chain carries TRBV9 and TRBJ2-5; 10 bases align to TRBD2. The CDR3 is 16 amino acids. Trimming cost V 0 bases and J 5 bases; bases outside gene matches: 7. Germline-derived CDR1 and CDR2 are SGDLS and YYNGEE.

The rearrangement links TRBV19 to TRBJ2-2; 10 nucleotides match TRBD1. The CDR3 length is 13 residues. Germline trimming cut 6 bases from V and 8 bases from J; bases unmatched to any gene: 3. Germline assignment: CDR1 LNHDA and CDR2 SQIVND (reference sequence). CDR3 residues: CASSDRGRGELFF. CDR3 DNA sequence: TGTGCCAGTAGCGACAGGGGGCGAGGGGAGCTGTTTTTT.

The chain uses TRBV2 and TRBJ1-1; D is uncertain. V shed 5 bases and J shed 1 base, with 5 bases lying between them. Germline CDR1 reads SNHLY; CDR2 reads FYNNEI. The CDR3 is 12 amino acids. The CDR3 loop reads CASSSPNTEAFF. CDR3 bases: TGTGCCAGCAGTAGCCCGAACACTGAAGCTTTCTTT. Together with reference TRBV2 and TRBJ1-1, the CDR3 gives the full variable domain: EPEVTQTPSHQVTQMGQEVILRCVPISNHLYFYWYRQILGQKVEFLVSFYNNEISEKSEIFDDQFSVERPDGSNFTLKIRSTKLEDSAMYFCASSSPNTEAFFGQGTRLTVV.

This chain's CDR3 is CASSLGGPVPTGELFF. The DNA of the CDR3 is TGTGCCAGCAGCTTGGGGGGACCGGTTCCTACCGGGGAGCTGTTTTTT. The genes are TRBV5-4 and TRBJ2-2; either TRBD1 or TRBD2 may fit D (5 bases each). This CDR3 region has 16 residues. Trimming took off 0 bases at V and 5 bases at J, with 14 bases between the two ends. Germline lookup yields CDR1 SGHNT and CDR2 YYREEE (reference sequence). The full variable domain, in which reference TRBV5-4 and TRBJ2-2 provide the parts outside the CDR3, is ETGVTQSPTHLIKTRGQQVTLRCSSQSGHNTVSWYQQALGQGPQFIFQYYREEENGRGNFPPRFSGLQFPNYSSELNVNALELDDSALYLCASSLGGPVPTGELFFGEGSRLTVL.

The chain employs TRBV7-2 and TRBJ2-7, with 12 nucleotides matching TRBD2. With 5 bases clipped from V and 6 bases from J, the junction kept 14 bases outside the gene matches. This CDR3 is built from 17 residues. Germline V gene data show CDR1 as SGHTA and CDR2 as FQGNSA. In DNA form, the CDR3 reads TGTGCCAGCAGCCATGGACTAGCGGGACGTTACGGTAGCGAGCAGTACTTC. Its protein product is CASSHGLAGRYGSEQYF.

This clone has only a few counts. The chain is built from TRBV5-1 and TRBJ2-7; no definite D call. Germline CDR1 and CDR2: SGHRS and YFSETQ. This CDR3 contains 14 residues. V shed 1 base and J shed 1 base, with 9 bases lying between them. The CDR3 sequence: CASSLILTSYEQYF. In nucleotides, the CDR3 is TGCGCCAGCAGCTTGATACTCACTTCCTACGAGCAGTACTTC.

The V and J genes are TRBV15 and TRBJ2-7; 8 bases match TRBD2. CDR3 length: 16 amino acids. Germline CDR1 reads LNHNV; CDR2 reads YYDKDF (reference sequence). After removal of 0 bases from V and 5 bases from J, the junction contained 9 bases not matched to a gene. CDR3 bases: TGTGCCACCAGCAGAGAGCTAAGCGGGAGTCGGCACGAGCAGTACTTC. Translation: CATSRELSGSRHEQYF. The full variable domain, with the rest looked up from reference TRBV15 and TRBJ2-7, is DAMVIQNPRYQVTQFGKPVTLSCSQTLNHNVMYWYQQKSSQAPKLLFHYYDKDFNNEADTPDNFQSRRPNTSFCFLDIRSPGLGDTAMYLCATSRELSGSRHEQYFGPGTRLTVT.

J is TRBJ1-3 and V is TRBV5-1; TRBD1 matches at 8 bases. Germline V CDR1 and CDR2: SGHRS, YFSETQ. The CDR3 is 16 residues long. Losses at the gene ends were 0 bases for V and 0 bases for J; bases not matched to a gene: 2. CDR3 nucleotide sequence: TGCGCCAGCAGCTTGGGGGACAGGTCCTCTGGAAACACCATATATTTT. This codes for CASSLGDRSSGNTIYF.

The genes are TRBV9 and TRBJ2-7; 7 bases match TRBD1. The junction had 3 bases not matched to a gene; V was cut back by 5 bases and J by 4 bases. This CDR3 has 12 residues. The germline V gene has CDR1 SGDLS and CDR2 YYNGEE. CDR3 residues: CASRGQSYEQYF. In nucleotides, the CDR3 is TGTGCCAGCAGGGGACAGTCGTACGAGCAGTACTTC.

The chain combines TRBV7-2 with TRBJ1-4, with D possibly matching TRBD1 (5 bases). V gave up 1 base and J gave up 8 bases, with 8 bases separating them. The CDR3 runs 13 residues. CDR1 and CDR2 from the germline V gene are SGHTA and FQGNSA. CDR3 in amino acids: CASSLVDKEKLFF. CDR3 in DNA: TGTGCCAGCAGCTTAGTGGACAAGGAAAAACTGTTTTTT.

The V call is TRBV5-6, the J call TRBJ1-5; TRBD1 might be the D (6 bases). This CDR3 spans 15 amino acids. Trimming left V 2 bases short and J 4 bases short, with 13 bases between. Germline CDR1 SGHDT, CDR2 YYEEEE. For the CDR3, the DNA is TGTGCCAGCAGCTTAGCGACAGGATTTAATCAGCCCCAGCATTTT. Translated: CASSLATGFNQPQHF.

The chain joins TRBV7-2 to TRBJ1-2; D uncertain. The CDR3 has 14 amino acids. Germline values: CDR1 SGHTA, CDR2 FQGNSA. The ends were cut back, 1 base at V and 3 bases at J, with 9 bases in the middle. The CDR3, as DNA: TGTGCCAGCAGCTTAGAAGCGGGATACTATGGCTACACCTTC. Its translation is CASSLEAGYYGYTF.

CDR3 loop: CASSPNRGSGTGELFF. In DNA, the CDR3 is TGTGCCAGTAGTCCAAACAGGGGTTCAGGCACCGGGGAGCTGTTTTTT. The V and J genes are TRBV19 and TRBJ2-2, with 7 bases that match TRBD1. Per the germline V gene, CDR1 is LNHDA and CDR2 is SQIVND (reference sequence). This CDR3 has 16 residues. The V segment lost 5 bases and the J segment 4 bases; nucleotides outside the gene matches: 10.